This T cell receptor (beta chain) was recovered during a study of cytomegalovirus exposure and HLA in healthy donors. Study background: Clustering assigned 70% to 90% of the roughly 380 genotyped donors to the Caucasian-associated ancestry cluster.

Germline CDR1 and CDR2: LGHNA and YNFKEQ. The V and J ends lost 5 bases and 1 base, in that order; junction bases with no gene match: 6. CDR3 length equals 15 residues. Researchers ran the PCR with 60 Vbeta and 13 Jbeta primers. Data came from immunoSEQ multiplex PCR; TCRdb stores just in-frame clones and leaves some out. The record lists 35,000 to 45,000 clones, of which the ten most abundant hold 4%. Input material: PBMCs. The chain combines TRBV4-2 with TRBJ2-7; TRBD2 matches 9 bases. The origin of this receptor is a male donor in good health and CMV-seronegative. The CDR3 spells CASSERLAESYEQYF. CDR3 in DNA: TGTGCCAGCAGCGAGCGACTAGCGGAATCCTACGAGCAGTACTTC.